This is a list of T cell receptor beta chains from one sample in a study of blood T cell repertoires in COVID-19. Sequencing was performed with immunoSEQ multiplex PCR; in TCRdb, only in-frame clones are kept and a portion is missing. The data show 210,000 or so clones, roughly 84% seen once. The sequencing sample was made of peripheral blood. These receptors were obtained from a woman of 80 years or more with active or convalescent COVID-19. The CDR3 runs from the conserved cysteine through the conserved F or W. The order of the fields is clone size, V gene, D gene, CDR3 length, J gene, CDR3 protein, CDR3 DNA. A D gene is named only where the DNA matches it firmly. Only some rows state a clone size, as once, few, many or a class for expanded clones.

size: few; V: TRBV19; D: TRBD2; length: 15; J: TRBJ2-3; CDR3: CASTASGASTDTQYF; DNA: TGTGCCAGTACCGCTAGCGGGGCTAGCACAGATACGCAGTATTTT
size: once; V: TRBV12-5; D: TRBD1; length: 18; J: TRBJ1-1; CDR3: CASGLWTGVNSWNTEAFF; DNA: TGTGCTAGTGGTTTGTGGACAGGGGTGAATTCATGGAACACTGAAGCTTTCTTT
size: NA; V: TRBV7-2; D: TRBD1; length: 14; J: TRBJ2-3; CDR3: CASRDRGSRDTQYF; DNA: TGTGCCAGCAGGGACAGGGGAAGTCGAGATACGCAGTATTTT
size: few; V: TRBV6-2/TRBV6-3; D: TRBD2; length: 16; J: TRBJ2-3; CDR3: CASSYGLASSTDTQYF; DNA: TGTGCCAGCAGTTACGGACTAGCGAGTAGCACAGATACGCAGTATTTT
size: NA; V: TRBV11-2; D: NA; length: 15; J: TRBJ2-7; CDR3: CASSPRLQASYEQYF; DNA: TGTGCCAGCAGCCCCCGTTTGCAGGCCTCCTACGAGCAGTACTTC
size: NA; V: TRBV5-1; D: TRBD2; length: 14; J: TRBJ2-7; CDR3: CASSFGGSSYEQYF; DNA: TGCGCCAGCAGCTTCGGGGGGTCCTCCTACGAGCAGTACTTC
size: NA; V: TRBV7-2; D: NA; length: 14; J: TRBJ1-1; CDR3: CASSFPGANTEAFF; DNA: TGTGCCAGCAGCTTCCCGGGTGCGAACACTGAAGCTTTCTTT
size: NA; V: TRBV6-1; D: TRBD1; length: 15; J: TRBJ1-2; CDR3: CASSETGGTNYGYTF; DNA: TGTGCCAGCAGTGAGACAGGGGGCACGAACTATGGCTACACCTTC
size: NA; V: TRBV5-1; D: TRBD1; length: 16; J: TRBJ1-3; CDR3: CASSRDREASGNTIYF; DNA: TGCGCCAGCAGCAGGGACAGGGAAGCCTCTGGAAACACCATATATTTT
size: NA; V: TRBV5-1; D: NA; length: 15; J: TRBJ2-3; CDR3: CASSFGGFSTDTQYF; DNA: TGCGCCAGCAGCTTTGGCGGGTTTAGCACAGATACGCAGTATTTT
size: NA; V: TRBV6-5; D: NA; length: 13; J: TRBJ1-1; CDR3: CASSWGFLAEAFF; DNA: TGTGCCAGCAGTTGGGGCTTCCTGGCTGAAGCTTTCTTT
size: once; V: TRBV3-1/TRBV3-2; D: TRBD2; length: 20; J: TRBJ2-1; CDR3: CASSQDTTSGGPSSYNEQFF; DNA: TGTGCCAGCAGCCAAGATACGACTAGCGGGGGGCCAAGCTCCTACAATGAGCAGTTCTTC
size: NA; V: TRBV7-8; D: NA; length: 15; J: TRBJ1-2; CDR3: CASSLGGAFNYGYTF; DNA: TGTGCCAGCAGCTTAGGAGGAGCTTTTAACTATGGCTACACCTTC
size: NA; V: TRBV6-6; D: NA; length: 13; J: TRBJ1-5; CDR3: CASSQQRNQPQHF; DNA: TGTGCCAGCAGCCAACAGCGCAATCAGCCCCAGCATTTT
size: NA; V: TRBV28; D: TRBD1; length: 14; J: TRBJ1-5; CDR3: CASTDRVRTQPQHF; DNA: TGTGCCAGCACCGACAGGGTGAGAACTCAGCCCCAGCATTTT
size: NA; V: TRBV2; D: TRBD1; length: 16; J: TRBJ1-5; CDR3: CASSELIPTGSQPQHF; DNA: TGTGCCAGCAGTGAGCTCATTCCGACAGGGAGTCAGCCCCAGCATTTT
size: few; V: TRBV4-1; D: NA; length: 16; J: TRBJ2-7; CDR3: CASSQDNSATTYEQYF; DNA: TGCGCCAGCAGCCAAGATAATTCGGCGACAACCTACGAGCAGTACTTC
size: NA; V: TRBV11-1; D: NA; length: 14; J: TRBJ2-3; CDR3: CASTARGAEDTQYF; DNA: TGTGCCAGCACCGCCCGGGGGGCGGAAGATACGCAGTATTTT
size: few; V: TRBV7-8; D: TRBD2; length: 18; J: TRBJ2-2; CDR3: CASSLGGGLAGESGELFF; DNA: TGTGCCAGCAGCTTAGGGGGAGGACTAGCGGGAGAGTCAGGGGAGCTGTTTTTT
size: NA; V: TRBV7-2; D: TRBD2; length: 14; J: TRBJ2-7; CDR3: CASSLDGSGKGQYF; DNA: TGTGCCAGCAGCTTAGATGGTAGCGGGAAGGGGCAGTACTTC
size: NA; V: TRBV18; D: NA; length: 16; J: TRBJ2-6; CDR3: CASSSQHNSGANVLTF; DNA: TGTGCCAGCTCATCCCAACACAACTCTGGGGCCAACGTCCTGACTTTC
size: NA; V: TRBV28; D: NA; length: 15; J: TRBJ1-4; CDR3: CASSLPRDTNEKLFF; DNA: TGTGCCAGCAGTTTGCCCCGGGACACCAATGAAAAACTGTTTTTT
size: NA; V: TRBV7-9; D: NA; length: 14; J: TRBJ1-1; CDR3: CASSPSGANTEAFF; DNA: TGTGCCAGCAGTCCTTCGGGAGCGAACACTGAAGCTTTCTTT
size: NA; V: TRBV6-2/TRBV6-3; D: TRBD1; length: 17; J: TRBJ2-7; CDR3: CASSSTPRTGSSYEQYF; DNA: TGTGCCAGCAGTTCCACCCCCCGGACAGGGAGCTCCTACGAGCAGTACTTC
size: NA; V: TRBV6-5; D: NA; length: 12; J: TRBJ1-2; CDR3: CAIHRYRDGYTF; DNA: TGTGCCATCCACCGGTACAGGGATGGCTACACCTTC
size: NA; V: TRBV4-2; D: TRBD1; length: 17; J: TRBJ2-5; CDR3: CASSQNPGTGGRETQYF; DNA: TGTGCCAGCAGCCAGAACCCCGGGACAGGGGGCCGGGAGACCCAGTACTTC